These T cell receptor beta chains were read from a single sample in a study of blood T cells in healthy people across ages. TCRdb reanalysed the 5' RACE reads using MiXCR and keeps one entry per CDR3 protein. The sample lists approximately 1.5 million distinct CDR3 sequences; less than 45% were seen once. Source material: blood. Receptors originate from a woman aged 18 to 35 in good health. The conserved cysteine and the conserved F or W are not part of the CDR3 here.

TRBJ2-1,11,TRBV5-5,ARAGVSYNEQF
TRBJ1-1,13,TRBV12-3/TRBV12-4,ASSKGGQGNTEAF
TRBJ2-7,13,TRBV7-2,ASSLFSGGANEQY
TRBJ1-1,14,TRBV28,ASSYGRWGRGTEAF
TRBJ2-1,14,TRBV4-3,ASSPYHTSTYNEQF
TRBJ2-1,13,TRBV15,ATSRGGDLYNEQF
TRBJ2-7,10,TRBV28,AAAGQYYEQY
TRBJ2-5,13,TRBV7-2,ASSSFSGSQETQY
TRBJ2-3,13,TRBV20-1,SARGGGRSTDTQY
TRBJ2-7,12,TRBV7-9,ASSQGLAFYEQY
TRBJ1-2,11,TRBV12-3/TRBV12-4,ASSRQTDYGYT
TRBJ2-7,13,TRBV7-6,ASSSPADNSYEQY
TRBJ1-4,13,TRBV27,ASSFFTGGNEKLF
TRBJ1-4,10,TRBV14,ASSQGGGKLF
TRBJ2-7,15,TRBV10-3,AISESVVATSSYEQY
TRBJ1-6,14,TRBV25-1,ASSEFMAERNSPLH
TRBJ2-1,15,TRBV5-1,ANRTPLAGDPRNEQF
TRBJ2-7,13,TRBV4-2,ASSLESPQNYEQY
TRBJ2-1,10,TRBV6-2/TRBV6-3,ASSLNLNEQF
TRBJ2-7,12,TRBV29-1,SVERLAGVSEQY
TRBJ1-5,13,TRBV7-9,ASSRTGRSNQPQH
TRBJ2-3,14,TRBV5-1,ASSLLGSGATDTQY
TRBJ1-2,10,TRBV3-1,ASSQVRQGYT
TRBJ1-5,12,TRBV12-3/TRBV12-4,ASSPEQGDQPQH
TRBJ2-1,13,TRBV5-1,ASTQSDYSYNEQF
TRBJ2-3,11,TRBV12-3/TRBV12-4,ASSGGDTDTQY
TRBJ1-6,13,TRBV5-1,ASRTGRVVSSPLH
TRBJ2-7,13,TRBV2,ASSEEGSGAYEQY
TRBJ1-2,14,TRBV12-3/TRBV12-4,ASRPWGRTASYGYT
TRBJ2-3,12,TRBV12-3/TRBV12-4,ASSLGLAVSEQY
TRBJ2-7,11,TRBV29-1,SVLDAGGDEQY
TRBJ2-7,13,TRBV3-1,ASSQPTGTGGEQY
TRBJ2-3,16,TRBV11-2,ASSTRVRGRALADTQY
TRBJ2-7,11,TRBV28,AVTGGSSYEQY
TRBJ2-7,14,TRBV7-2,ASSIIGQGPSYEQY
TRBJ2-3,10,TRBV7-2,ASSLDLYTQY
TRBJ2-1,13,TRBV7-3,ASSPNLVSYNEQF
TRBJ2-3,14,TRBV20-1,SARDPRNTRTDTQY
TRBJ1-2,14,TRBV7-9,ASSLGVGRGDYGYT
TRBJ2-2,14,TRBV6-1,ASSVAGQGVTGELF
TRBJ2-7,10,TRBV20-1,SVDYTSYEQY
TRBJ2-1,11,TRBV10-3,AIAELAEGEQF
TRBJ2-1,11,TRBV12-3/TRBV12-4,ASSLVAYNEQF
TRBJ1-1,12,TRBV10-3,AIRGTGGNTEAF
TRBJ2-7,14,TRBV20-1,SARDGPGTRPYEQY
TRBJ2-1,15,TRBV7-9,ASSSPEQGALHNEQF
TRBJ2-2,10,TRBV6-1,ASSEWNGELF
TRBJ1-2,13,TRBV7-9,SSSATKGANYGYT
TRBJ1-3,12,TRBV6-1,ASSTRAGENTIY
TRBJ2-4,13,TRBV30,AWSVSRVAKNIQY
NA,11,TRBV6-1,ASNLADSYEQY
TRBJ2-7,11,TRBV12-3/TRBV12-4,ASSFTETYEQY
TRBJ1-4,14,TRBV7-2,ASSIQGAGTNEKLF
TRBJ1-5,10,TRBV12-3/TRBV12-4,ASSLQNQPQH
TRBJ2-3,18,TRBV12-3/TRBV12-4,ASSVTGRGMRTGSTDTQY